These 23 T cell receptor beta chains originate from one sample sequenced in a study of long-term antiretroviral therapy in people with HIV. Version v3.0 of the immunoSEQ assay ran at survey level. Produced via immunoSEQ multiplex PCR; TCRdb's table is partial and in-frame only. In the table there are tens of thousands of clones, approximately 80% of which are singletons. The starting material was unsorted PBMCs, obtained 1.6 years after starting antiretroviral therapy. The source is a man aged 35 to 55 with HIV.

V usage is TRBV2 and J usage is TRBJ2-1; the D is unclear. Trimming stripped 7 bases from V and 1 base from J, with 14 bases between. The germline V gene encodes CDR1 SNHLY and CDR2 FYNNEI. The CDR3 runs 15 residues. The CDR3 is CASIPQSGSYNEQFF. DNA of the CDR3: TGTGCCAGCATACCCCAATCCGGTTCCTACAATGAGCAGTTCTTC.

The gene calls are TRBV6-1 and TRBJ1-2, with D hard to call. Deletions cut 6 bases from V and 4 bases from J, with 12 bases between. The germline V gene encodes CDR1 MNHNS and CDR2 SASEGT. The CDR3 covers 13 residues. CDR3 coding DNA: TGTGCCAGCAGACATGACGGGCCCTATGGCTACACCTTC. It specifies CASRHDGPYGYTF.

The V gene is TRBV6-5, the J gene TRBJ2-1; 7 positions match TRBD1. CDR3 length equals 13 residues. The germline gives CDR1 MNHEY, CDR2 SVGAGI. J lost 5 bases, V lost 8 bases, and 6 bases had no gene match. The CDR3 nucleotides read TGTGCCAGCGCCGACAGGGCTAACAATGAGCAGTTCTTC. It codes for CASADRANNEQFF.

This clone was seen a single time. The gene calls are TRBV18 and TRBJ1-2; a weak D match, TRBD1 (6 bases). This CDR3 has 15 residues. Germline V gene sequence: CDR1 KGHSH, CDR2 LQKENI. Trimming removed 2 bases at V and 8 bases at J, with 18 bases between. The CDR3 reads CASSPNTIRGGGYTF. In DNA, the CDR3 is TGTGCCAGCTCACCAAATACAATCAGGGGCGGCGGCTACACCTTC.

The chain carries TRBV27 and TRBJ2-3, with D maybe TRBD1 (6 bases). Germline assignment: CDR1 MNHEY and CDR2 SMNVEV (reference sequence). This CDR3 spans 14 amino acids. V dropped 1 base and J dropped 3 bases, with 8 bases sitting between them. The CDR3 here is CASSLFRGTDTQYF. CDR3 nucleotide sequence: TGTGCCAGCAGTTTATTCAGGGGAACAGATACGCAGTATTTT.

This chain links TRBV18 with TRBJ2-1; unclear D gene. Germline CDR1 reads KGHSH; CDR2 reads LQKENI. The CDR3 is 13 residues long. V was shortened by 3 bases and J by 6 bases, with 9 bases between the two germline ends. CDR3: CASSPLSGNEQFF. The CDR3 DNA sequence: TGTGCCAGCTCACCTCTTTCAGGCAATGAGCAGTTCTTC.

This clone was counted once. The chain uses TRBV4-1 and TRBJ1-3; D is uncertain. Germline V gives CDR1 MGHRA, CDR2 YSYEKL. Trimming cost V 0 bases and J 0 bases, with 12 bases left between them. The CDR3 is 17 residues long. The CDR3 protein is CASSQDNLMASGNTIYF. CDR3 sequence (DNA): TGCGCCAGCAGCCAAGATAACCTTATGGCCTCTGGAAACACCATATATTTT.

V usage is TRBV4-1 and J usage is TRBJ2-1; unclear D gene. Trimming cost V 1 base and J 5 bases, with 9 bases left between them. The CDR3 consists of 14 residues. Germline CDR1 is MGHRA and CDR2 is YSYEKL. The CDR3 protein is CASSQVSVHNEQFF. The CDR3 nucleotides read TGCGCCAGCAGCCAAGTAAGTGTTCACAATGAGCAGTTCTTC.

J is TRBJ1-6 and V is TRBV9; D call uncertain. Germline CDR1 reads SGDLS; CDR2 reads YYNGEE. The CDR3 runs 14 residues. Trimming stripped 6 bases from V and 7 bases from J, with 14 bases between. CDR3 loop: CASTLGNSNSPLHF. CDR3 nucleotide sequence: TGTGCCAGCACCCTCGGGAATTCCAATTCACCCCTCCACTTT.

This chain links TRBV7-9 with TRBJ2-7, with no clear D. The CDR3 spans 14 residues. V was cut by 1 base and J by 3 bases, with 10 bases left in between. CDR1 SEHNR and CDR2 FQNEAQ come from the germline V gene (reference sequence). The CDR3 is CASSLGPGYYEQYF. The CDR3, as DNA: TGTGCCAGCAGCTTAGGGCCCGGATACTACGAGCAGTACTTC.

The rearrangement links TRBV25-1 to TRBJ1-1; D not resolved. Germline V lookup: CDR1 MGHDK, CDR2 SYGVNS. This CDR3 contains 11 residues. V lost 1 base to trimming and J lost 7 bases, with 4 bases between them. Here the CDR3 reads CASSELGEAFF. Written as DNA, the CDR3 is TGTGCCAGCAGTGAATTAGGTGAAGCTTTCTTT.

The chain employs TRBV11-2 and TRBJ2-7, with D hard to call. This CDR3 has 14 amino acids. Germline V lookup: CDR1 SGHAT, CDR2 FQNNGV. The germline V and J ends were trimmed by 0 bases and 1 base, with 7 bases remaining between them. The CDR3 nucleotides are TGTGCCAGCAGCTTAGACGGCCCGTCCTACGAGCAGTACTTC. It encodes CASSLDGPSYEQYF. Together with reference TRBV11-2 and TRBJ2-7, the CDR3 gives the full variable domain: EAGVAQSPRYKIIEKRQSVAFWCNPISGHATLYWYQQILGQGPKLLIQFQNNGVVDDSQLPKDRFSAERLKGVDSTLKIQPAKLEDSAVYLCASSLDGPSYEQYFGPGTRLTVT.

The V gene is TRBV4-2, the J gene TRBJ1-2, with D unresolved. This CDR3 has 14 amino acids. Trimming shortened V by 0 bases and J by 6 bases, and 11 bases separated the two germline ends. Germline CDR1 is LGHNA and CDR2 is YNFKEQ. The CDR3 DNA reads TGTGCCAGCAGCCAAGATTTGTCGGCGCATGGCTACACCTTC. This gives the protein CASSQDLSAHGYTF.

The gene calls are TRBV2 and TRBJ1-3; D gene unclear. This CDR3 region has 14 residues. Trimming took off 4 bases at V and 0 bases at J, with 7 bases between the two ends. CDR1 is SNHLY and CDR2 is FYNNEI in the germline V gene. The CDR3 nucleotides are TGTGCCAGCAGTGCACTGACCTCTGGAAACACCATATATTTT. It yields the protein CASSALTSGNTIYF.

There are a few counts of this clone. CDR3: CASSLAGSKTYEQYF. CDR3 nucleotides: TGTGCCAGCAGCTTGGCCGGAAGCAAAACCTACGAGCAGTACTTC. The gene calls are TRBV5-4 and TRBJ2-7; D is ambiguous. The CDR3 has 15 amino acids. Per the germline V gene, CDR1 is SGHNT and CDR2 is YYREEE (reference sequence). The V end lost 0 bases, the J end lost 2 bases, and 12 bases lay between the germline ends.

V is TRBV5-1 and J is TRBJ1-2; D remains ambiguous. This CDR3 spans 14 amino acids. V lost 0 bases and J 2 bases, leaving 8 bases between the germline ends. CDR1 and CDR2 from the germline V gene are SGHRS and YFSETQ. This CDR3 is CASSLDVRNYGYTF. CDR3 nucleotide sequence: TGCGCCAGCAGCTTGGATGTAAGGAACTATGGCTACACCTTC.

The chain is built from TRBV18 and TRBJ2-1; TRBD1 aligns across 7 bases. V dropped 2 bases and J dropped 6; count of bases not matched to a gene: 4. This CDR3 is 14 amino acids long. Germline values: CDR1 KGHSH, CDR2 LQKENI. The CDR3 protein is CASSPRTGANEQFF. The CDR3 DNA reads as TGTGCCAGCTCACCAAGGACAGGAGCCAATGAGCAGTTCTTC.

The chain combines TRBV29-1 with TRBJ1-2, with D uncertain. This CDR3 region has 13 residues. The V end lost 6 bases, the J end lost 8 bases, and 19 bases lay between the germline ends. Germline V gene sequence: CDR1 SQVTM, CDR2 ANQGSEA. The CDR3 loop reads CSVVFSLDLGYTF. The CDR3 DNA follows: TGCAGCGTCGTTTTTTCGTTGGACCTGGGCTACACCTTC.

This chain connects TRBV9 to TRBJ2-3; 10 bases agree with TRBD1. The CDR3 consists of 17 residues. CDR1 and CDR2 from the germline V gene are SGDLS and YYNGEE. The ends lost 0 bases at V and 1 base at J; junction bases unmatched: 5. CDR3 sequence (DNA): TGTGCCAGCAGCGTAGAAGGAGGGACAGGGGGCACAGATACGCAGTATTTT. It yields the protein CASSVEGGTGGTDTQYF.

This clone was detected only once. V and J are TRBV5-1 and TRBJ2-1; 9 bases agree with TRBD2. The CDR3 contains 14 residues. V dropped 4 bases and J dropped 7; count of bases not matched to a gene: 6. Germline-derived CDR1 and CDR2 are SGHRS and YFSETQ. CDR3 loop: CASSLSGSGNEQFF. The CDR3 nucleotides are TGCGCCAGCAGCCTTAGCGGGAGTGGGAATGAGCAGTTCTTC.

The chain links TRBV19 to TRBJ1-4, with 7 bases lining up with TRBD1. With V trimmed by 5 bases and J by 0 bases, 6 bases remained unmatched. The germline V gene encodes CDR1 LNHDA and CDR2 SQIVND (reference sequence). The CDR3 is 16 residues long. The CDR3 bases are TGTGCCAGTAGTCCCCGGGACAGATCAACTAATGAAAAACTGTTTTTT. It is translated as CASSPRDRSTNEKLFF.

This clone turned up a few times. The chain links TRBV11-2 to TRBJ2-2, with 7 bases that match TRBD1. V trimming: 5 bases; J trimming: 3 bases; junction bases outside the gene matches: 6. This CDR3 has 15 amino acids. The germline gives CDR1 SGHAT, CDR2 FQNNGV. Here the CDR3 reads CASSPRTGYTGELFF. The CDR3 DNA follows: TGTGCCAGCAGCCCACGGACAGGTTACACCGGGGAGCTGTTTTTT.

The rearrangement uses TRBV18 and TRBJ2-2, with 7 bases fitting TRBD1. CDR1 and CDR2 from the germline V gene are KGHSH and LQKENI. There are 16 residues in the CDR3. Trimming took 6 bases from V and 1 from J; bases not matched to a gene: 8. This CDR3 reads CASSPLGQENTGELFF. CDR3 DNA: TGTGCCAGCTCCCCCCTCGGACAGGAGAACACCGGGGAGCTGTTTTTT.